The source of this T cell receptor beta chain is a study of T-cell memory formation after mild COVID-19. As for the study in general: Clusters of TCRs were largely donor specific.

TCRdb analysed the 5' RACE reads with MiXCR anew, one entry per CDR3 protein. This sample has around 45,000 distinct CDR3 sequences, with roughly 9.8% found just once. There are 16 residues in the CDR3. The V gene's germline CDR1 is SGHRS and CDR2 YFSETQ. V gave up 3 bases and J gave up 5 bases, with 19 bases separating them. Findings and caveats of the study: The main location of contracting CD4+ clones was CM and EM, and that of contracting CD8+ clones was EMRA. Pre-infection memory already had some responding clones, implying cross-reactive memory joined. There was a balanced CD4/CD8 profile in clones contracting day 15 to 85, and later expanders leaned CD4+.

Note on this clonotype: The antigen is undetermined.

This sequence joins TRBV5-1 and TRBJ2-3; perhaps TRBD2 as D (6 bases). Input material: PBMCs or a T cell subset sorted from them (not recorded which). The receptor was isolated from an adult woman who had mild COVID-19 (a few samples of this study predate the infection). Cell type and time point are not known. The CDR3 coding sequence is TGCGCCAGCAGCTCGCTTATAACGGGAGCCGGAGATACGCAGTATTTT. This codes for CASSSLITGAGDTQYF.